Following are 21 T cell receptor beta chains from one sample sequenced in a study of identical twins. TCRdb reanalysed the 5' RACE reads using MiXCR and keeps one entry per CDR3 protein. The sample lists about 720,000 distinct CDR3 sequences, 8.6% occurring once. These data were also filed under a second study, of yellow fever vaccine responses in identical twins.

Input material: PBMCs. These receptors all stem from a woman aged 18-29 years in good health.

The V gene is TRBV20-1, the J gene TRBJ2-5, with TRBD1 matching over 8 bases. Germline CDR1 reads DFQATT; CDR2 reads SNEGSKA (reference sequence). Unmatched junction bases numbered 14, after V lost 1 base and J lost 7 bases. The CDR3 spans 16 residues. In DNA, the CDR3 is TGCAGTGCTAGAGTTCTCGTGGACAGGGCCAGCGGGACCCAGTACTTC. This encodes CSARVLVDRASGTQYF.

The chain carries TRBV18 and TRBJ1-4, with D tentatively TRBD1 (6 bases). CDR3 length: 13 residues. Trimming shortened V by 8 bases and J by 7 bases, and 14 bases separated the two germline ends. Germline V CDR1 and CDR2: KGHSH, LQKENI. In DNA form, the CDR3 reads TGTGCCAGCCAAACAGGGAGAGGTGAAAAACTGTTTTTT. Translation: CASQTGRGEKLFF.

This clonotype was observed a handful of times. The chain couples TRBV5-1 to TRBJ2-5; D is ambiguous. The CDR3 is 15 amino acids. With 2 bases removed from V and 2 bases from J, the gap between germline ends came to 13 bases. Germline V gene data show CDR1 as SGHRS and CDR2 as YFSETQ. CDR3 bases: TGCGCCAGCAGCTTTCTTCTATCTACGCAAGAGACCCAGTACTTC. It specifies CASSFLLSTQETQYF.

This clonotype was recorded at least ten times. The chain joins TRBV18 to TRBJ1-5; 10 nucleotides line up with TRBD1. V trimming: 3 bases; J trimming: 7 bases; junction bases outside the gene matches: 6. The germline V gene encodes CDR1 KGHSH and CDR2 LQKENI. This CDR3 region has 15 residues. CDR3 amino acids: CASSPQTGGIQPQHF. In DNA form, the CDR3 reads TGTGCCAGCTCACCTCAGACAGGGGGCATCCAGCCCCAGCATTTT.

This clonotype has more than one count but fewer than ten. The V and J genes are TRBV20-1 and TRBJ1-2; no firm D call. The germline gives CDR1 DFQATT, CDR2 SNEGSKA (reference sequence). The V gene lost 2 bases and the J gene lost 4 bases, with 14 bases spanning the gap. The CDR3 is 14 amino acids. The CDR3 loop is CSARSTEGSYGYTF. CDR3 DNA sequence: TGCAGTGCTAGATCTACAGAGGGTAGCTATGGCTACACCTTC.

The chain employs TRBV29-1 and TRBJ2-1, with TRBD1 matching 7 bases. The CDR3 contains 13 residues. Germline V gives CDR1 SQVTM, CDR2 ANQGSEA. The junction had 4 bases not matched to a gene; V was cut back by 6 bases and J by 2 bases. For the CDR3, the DNA is TGCAGCGTGACAGGGCTCACCTACAATGAGCAGTTCTTC. Translation gives CSVTGLTYNEQFF.

The sample holds a few counts of this clonotype. The genes are TRBV7-8 and TRBJ2-3; 8 bases agree with TRBD1. This CDR3 is 18 amino acids long. V lost 3 bases to trimming and J lost 2 bases; unmatched junction nucleotides: 13. CDR1 SGHVS and CDR2 FQNEAQ come from the germline V gene. CDR3 protein: CASSLGQVPKHYTDTQYF. The DNA of the CDR3 is TGTGCCAGCAGCTTGGGACAGGTCCCGAAACATTACACAGATACGCAGTATTTT.

V usage is TRBV2 and J usage is TRBJ2-1; no clear D. With 8 bases removed from V and 2 bases from J, the gap between germline ends came to 7 bases. CDR3 length: 12 residues. Germline CDR1 reads SNHLY; CDR2 reads FYNNEI. The CDR3 reads CASRSPYNEQFF. DNA of the CDR3: TGTGCCAGCCGGAGTCCCTACAATGAGCAGTTCTTC.

This clonotype was recorded a few times. The genes are TRBV3-1 and TRBJ2-2; the D is unclear. Germline assignment: CDR1 LGHDT and CDR2 YNNKEL (reference sequence). The CDR3 is made up of 14 amino acids. Trimming removed 1 base at V and 3 bases at J, with 6 bases between. The CDR3 loop reads CASSQVHHTGELFF. CDR3 nucleotide sequence: TGTGCCAGCAGCCAAGTTCACCACACCGGGGAGCTGTTTTTT.

This chain links TRBV7-8 with TRBJ1-5, with a possible D match to TRBD1 (6 bases). The CDR3 is 13 residues long. Germline CDR1 reads SGHVS; CDR2 reads FQNEAQ. The V end was cut by 11 bases, the J end by 6 bases, with 17 bases between. The CDR3 DNA follows: TGTGCCTCGGGGGGGGCGGAAGGTCAGCCCCAGCATTTT. It codes for CASGGAEGQPQHF.

This clonotype was seen at least ten times. This chain links TRBV10-3 with TRBJ2-1, with TRBD1 identical over 7 bases. V was pared by 6 bases and J by 7 bases, with 3 bases of the junction left unmatched. Germline V gene sequence: CDR1 ENHRY, CDR2 SYGVKD. This CDR3 contains 12 residues. This CDR3 is CAIRTGENEQFF. CDR3 nucleotide sequence: TGTGCCATCAGAACAGGGGAAAATGAGCAGTTCTTC.

This chain connects TRBV28 to TRBJ1-2, with D perhaps matching TRBD1 (5 bases). This CDR3 is 13 amino acids long. The germline gives CDR1 MDHEN, CDR2 SYDVKM. V was pared by 2 bases and J by 4 bases, with 8 bases between. The CDR3 bases are TGTGCCAGCAGTTTAAGACAGACCTATGGCTACACCTTC. Translating gives CASSLRQTYGYTF.

This rearrangement joins TRBV29-1 to TRBJ2-7, with 9 bases matching TRBD1. CDR3 length equals 12 residues. The V gene end was trimmed by 7 bases and the J gene end by 4 bases; junction bases not matched to a gene: 5. The germline V gene encodes CDR1 SQVTM and CDR2 ANQGSEA. The DNA for the CDR3 is TGCAGCGGCCGGGACAGGGATTACGAGCAGTACTTC. Protein product: CSGRDRDYEQYF.

V gene TRBV24-1 combines with J gene TRBJ2-2; 7 positions match TRBD1. The V gene's germline CDR1 is KGHDR and CDR2 SFDVKD. This CDR3 contains 15 residues. The J segment lost 3 bases and the V segment lost 0 bases, leaving 0 bases of the junction unmatched. The CDR3 nucleotides read TGTGCCACCAGTGATTTGGACAGGGACACCGGGGAGCTGTTTTTT. Translated: CATSDLDRDTGELFF.

The chain uses TRBV3-1 and TRBJ2-5; 7 bases map to TRBD2. CDR3 size: 16 residues. J lost 4 bases, V lost 0 bases, and 8 bases had no gene match. The V gene's germline CDR1 is LGHDT and CDR2 YNNKEL (reference sequence). The CDR3 bases are TGTGCCAGCAGCCAAGATCGCGGGAGAGAAGGAGAGACCCAGTACTTC. Protein sequence: CASSQDRGREGETQYF.

This chain links TRBV2 with TRBJ2-7, with D unresolved. CDR3 length equals 12 residues. With 3 bases removed from V and 2 bases from J, the gap between germline ends came to 5 bases. The germline V gene has CDR1 SNHLY and CDR2 FYNNEI. CDR3 DNA sequence: TGTGCCAGCAGTGATTTGGCCTACGAGCAGTACTTC. It encodes CASSDLAYEQYF.

A few counts support this clonotype. The chain employs TRBV6-1 and TRBJ2-4, with 9 bases lining up with TRBD2. The CDR3 is made up of 15 amino acids. Germline V gives CDR1 MNHNS, CDR2 SASEGT. The V segment lost 1 base and the J segment 8 bases; nucleotides outside the gene matches: 6. CDR3 coding DNA: TGTGCCAGCAGTGAAGACGGGACTAGCTTTGACATTCAGTACTTC. Its protein product is CASSEDGTSFDIQYF.

This clonotype showed up just a few times. The chain employs TRBV7-2 and TRBJ2-7, with 7 positions matching TRBD1. J gave up 0 bases and V 7 bases, and 9 bases lay outside the gene matches. Germline CDR1 SGHTA, CDR2 FQGNSA. The CDR3 contains 15 residues. In DNA, the CDR3 is TGTGCCAGCACCCTATCCGGGACAGCCTCCTACGAGCAGTACTTC. Its protein product is CASTLSGTASYEQYF.

In this sample, this clonotype turned up many times. The chain uses TRBV4-3 and TRBJ1-1, with D possibly TRBD1 on 5 matching bases. Trimming shortened V by 1 base and J by 3 bases, and 15 bases separated the two germline ends. The CDR3 is 16 amino acids. CDR1 and CDR2 from the germline V gene are LGHNA and YSLEER. The CDR3: CASSQGAGYRHTEAFF. In DNA form, the CDR3 reads TGCGCCAGCAGCCAAGGGGCAGGGTATCGGCACACTGAAGCTTTCTTT.

The chain recombines TRBV5-1 with TRBJ2-3, with TRBD2 matching 8 bases. After removal of 0 bases from V and 2 bases from J, the junction contained 11 bases not matched to a gene. Germline V gene lookup returns CDR1 SGHRS and CDR2 YFSETQ. The CDR3 runs to 18 residues. The CDR3: CASSLVVGGALNTDTQYF. CDR3 bases: TGCGCCAGCAGCTTGGTGGTCGGGGGGGCCTTAAACACAGATACGCAGTATTTT.

This clonotype showed up just a few times. The CDR3 loop reads CASSLTPSGSYEQYF. In DNA form, the CDR3 reads TGTGCCAGCAGCTTAACCCCTAGCGGGAGCTACGAGCAGTACTTC. V gene TRBV11-2 combines with J gene TRBJ2-7, with 10 bases identical to TRBD2. The length of the CDR3 is 15 residues. Germline V gene data show CDR1 as SGHAT and CDR2 as FQNNGV. Trimming removed 2 bases from V and 3 bases from J; junction bases left unmatched: 4.